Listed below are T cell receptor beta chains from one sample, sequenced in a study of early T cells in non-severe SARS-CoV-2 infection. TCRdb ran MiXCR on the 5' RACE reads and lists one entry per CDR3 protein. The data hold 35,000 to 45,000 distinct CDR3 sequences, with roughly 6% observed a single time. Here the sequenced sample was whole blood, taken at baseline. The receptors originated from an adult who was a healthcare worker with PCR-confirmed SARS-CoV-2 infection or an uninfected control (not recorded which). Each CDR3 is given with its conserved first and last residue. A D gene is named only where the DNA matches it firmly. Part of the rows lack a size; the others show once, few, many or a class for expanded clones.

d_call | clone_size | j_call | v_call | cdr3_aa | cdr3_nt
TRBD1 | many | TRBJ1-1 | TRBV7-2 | CASSSRTGFSMNTEAFF | TGTGCCAGCAGCTCCCGGACAGGGTTTAGTATGAACACTGAAGCTTTCTTT
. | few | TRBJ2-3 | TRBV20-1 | CSARDLQRAMLTDTQFF | TGCAGTGCTAGAGACCTACAACGCGCCATGCTCACAGATACGCAGTTTTTT
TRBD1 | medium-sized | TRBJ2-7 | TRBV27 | CASSPQQGYEQYF | TGTGCCAGCAGTCCACAACAGGGGTACGAGCAGTACTTC
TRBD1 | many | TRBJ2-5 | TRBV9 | CASSVRGTETQYF | TGTGCCAGCAGCGTCAGGGGGACAGAGACCCAGTACTTC
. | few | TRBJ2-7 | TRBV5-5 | CASSLTGTSYEQYF | TGTGCCAGCAGCCTAACCGGGACCTCCTACGAGCAGTACTTC
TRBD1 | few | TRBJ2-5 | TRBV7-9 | CASSLEGQELTETQYF | TGTGCCAGCAGCTTAGAGGGACAGGAGCTTACTGAGACCCAGTACTTC
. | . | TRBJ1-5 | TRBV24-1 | CATSSGQINQPQHF | TGTGCCACTTCGTCCGGACAGATCAATCAGCCCCAGCATTTT
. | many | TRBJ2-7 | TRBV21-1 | CAGTTFPTYEQYF | TGTGCCGGGACGACTTTTCCCACCTACGAGCAGTACTTC
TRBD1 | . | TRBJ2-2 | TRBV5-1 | CASSLDRGDTGELFF | TGCGCCAGCAGCTTGGACAGGGGTGACACCGGGGAGCTGTTTTTT
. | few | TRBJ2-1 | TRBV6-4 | CASSERDGTYNEQFF | TGTGCCAGCAGTGAGCGGGACGGGACCTACAATGAGCAGTTCTTC
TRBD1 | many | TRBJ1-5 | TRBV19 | CASSMTGTFNQPQHF | TGTGCCAGTAGTATGACAGGGACCTTCAATCAGCCCCAGCATTTT
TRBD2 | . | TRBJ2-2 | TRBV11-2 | CASSFRLASTGELFF | TGTGCCAGCAGCTTTAGACTAGCGTCGACCGGGGAGCTGTTTTTT
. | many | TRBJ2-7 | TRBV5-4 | CASSLDSAYEQYF | TGTGCCAGCAGCTTGGACAGTGCCTACGAGCAGTACTTC
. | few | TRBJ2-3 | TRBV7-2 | CASSPRMSTDTQYF | TGTGCCAGCAGCCCCCGGATGAGCACAGATACGCAGTATTTT
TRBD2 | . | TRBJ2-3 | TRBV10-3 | CAIKASGGGVTDTQYF | TGTGCCATCAAGGCTAGCGGGGGCGGGGTCACAGATACGCAGTATTTT
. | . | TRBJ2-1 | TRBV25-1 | CASSGGFESNEQFF | TGTGCCAGCAGTGGGGGATTCGAATCCAATGAGCAGTTCTTC
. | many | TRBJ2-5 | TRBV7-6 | CASSLGQRFQETQYF | TGTGCCAGCAGCTTAGGACAGCGTTTCCAAGAGACCCAGTACTTC
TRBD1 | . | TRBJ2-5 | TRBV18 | CASSPDRVKTQYF | TGTGCCAGCTCACCGGACAGGGTGAAGACCCAGTACTTC
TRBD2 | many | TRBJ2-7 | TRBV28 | CASSLRAGGSYEQYF | TGTGCCAGCAGTCTGCGAGCGGGGGGATCCTACGAGCAGTACTTC
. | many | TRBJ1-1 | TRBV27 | CASSLRQTNTEAFF | TGTGCCAGCAGTTTGCGACAGACGAACACTGAAGCTTTCTTT
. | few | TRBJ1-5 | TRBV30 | CAWSGGRNQPQHF | TGTGCCTGGAGCGGTGGACGCAATCAGCCCCAGCATTTT
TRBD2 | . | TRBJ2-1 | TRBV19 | CASSMRGNEQFF | TGTGCCAGTAGTATGCGGGGGAATGAGCAGTTCTTC
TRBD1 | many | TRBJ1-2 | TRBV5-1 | CASSLAFGQEYEGYTF | TGCGCCAGCAGCTTGGCCTTCGGACAGGAATATGAAGGCTACACCTTC
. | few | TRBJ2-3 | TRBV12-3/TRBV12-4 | CASSSNYRDTQYF | TGTGCCAGCAGTTCCAACTACCGAGATACGCAGTATTTT
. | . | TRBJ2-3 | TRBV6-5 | CASSYSGRSSIDTQYF | TGTGCCAGCAGTTACTCGGGGCGATCCAGCATAGATACGCAGTATTTT
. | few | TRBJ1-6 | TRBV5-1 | CASSAGLQVGSPLHF | TGCGCCAGCAGCGCCGGGCTCCAAGTGGGGTCACCCCTCCACTTT
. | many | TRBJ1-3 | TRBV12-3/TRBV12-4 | CASRRQFSGNTIYF | TGTGCCAGCAGAAGACAGTTCTCTGGAAACACCATATATTTT
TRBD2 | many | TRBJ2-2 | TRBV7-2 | CASSLGLAGVNGELFF | TGTGCCAGCAGCTTGGGACTAGCGGGGGTTAACGGGGAGCTGTTTTTT
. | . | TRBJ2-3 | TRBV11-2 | CASSSWAETDTQYF | TGTGCCAGCAGCTCGTGGGCGGAGACAGATACGCAGTATTTT
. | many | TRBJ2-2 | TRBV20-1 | CSARDRVWAGLGCLSAGELFF | TGCAGTGCTAGAGATCGAGTATGGGCAGGGCTGGGTTGTCTATCAGCCGGGGAGCTGTTTTTT
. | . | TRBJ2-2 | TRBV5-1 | CASSLSPRMNTGELFF | TGCGCCAGCAGCTTGAGTCCCAGGATGAACACCGGGGAGCTGTTTTTT
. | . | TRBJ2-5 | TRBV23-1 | CAAPSRTQYF | TGCGCCGCCCCATCCAGGACCCAGTACTTC
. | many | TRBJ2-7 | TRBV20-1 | CSAIEPRDYEQYF | TGCAGTGCTATAGAGCCGCGAGACTACGAGCAGTACTTC
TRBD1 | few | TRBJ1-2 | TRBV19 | CASSRDSYGYTF | TGTGCCAGTAGCCGGGACAGCTATGGCTACACCTTC
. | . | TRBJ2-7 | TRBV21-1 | CASSKTQRTGTVISYEQYF | TGTGCCAGCAGCAAAACCCAGAGAACCGGGACGGTGATCTCCTACGAGCAGTACTTC
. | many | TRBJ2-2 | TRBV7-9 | CASSLRTGSGGELFF | TGTGCCAGCAGCTTGCGAACCGGGTCCGGCGGGGAGCTGTTTTTT
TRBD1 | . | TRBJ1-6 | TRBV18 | CASSPPGTGNSPLHF | TGTGCCAGCTCACCACCCGGGACAGGGAATTCACCCCTCCACTTT
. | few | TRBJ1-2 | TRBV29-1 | CSVEDPRDASGYTF | TGCAGCGTTGAAGATCCTAGGGACGCCAGTGGCTACACCTTC
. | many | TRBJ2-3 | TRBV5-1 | CASSFSGHNTDTQYF | TGCGCCAGCAGCTTTTCGGGACACAACACAGATACGCAGTATTTT
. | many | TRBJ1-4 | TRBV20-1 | CSARAFRGTNEKLFF | TGCAGTGCTAGAGCTTTTAGGGGTACTAATGAAAAACTGTTTTTT
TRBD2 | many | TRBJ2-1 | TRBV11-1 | CASSARLAGEQFF | TGTGCCAGCAGCGCACGACTAGCGGGGGAGCAGTTCTTC
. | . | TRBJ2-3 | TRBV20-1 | CSASGGGSNTQYF | TGCAGTGCTAGTGGGGGCGGGAGCAATACGCAGTATTTT